These 20 T cell receptor beta chains were all obtained from the same sample, sequenced in a study of T cells in localized non-small cell lung cancer. Sequenced by immunoSEQ multiplex PCR; TCRdb stores in-frame clones only, minus some. The data contain fewer than 2,500 clones, approximately 20% of them singletons. This sample comprised normal lung tissue next to the tumor, obtained before any cancer treatment. These receptors came from a male donor older than 55 with stage I squamous cell lung carcinoma.

In DNA, the CDR3 is TGTGCCTGGAGTGGGCCGGGGGGAGGACAGCCCCAGCATTTT. It is translated as CAWSGPGGGQPQHF. The genes are TRBV30 and TRBJ1-5, with D perhaps TRBD1 (5 bases). Germline lookup yields CDR1 GTSNPN and CDR2 SVGIG (reference sequence). Trimming stripped 1 base from V and 7 bases from J, with 14 bases between. This CDR3 comprises 14 residues.

DNA for the CDR3: TGTGCCAGTAAGAGAGAACTAACGTACGGAAACACCATATATTTT. This codes for CASKRELTYGNTIYF. The chain is built from TRBV19 and TRBJ1-3; D is undetermined. Germline V lookup: CDR1 LNHDA, CDR2 SQIVND (reference sequence). This CDR3 contains 15 residues. Trimming removed 7 bases from V and 4 bases from J, with 17 bases in between. Full variable domain (outside the CDR3, taken from reference TRBV19 and TRBJ1-3): DGGITQSPKYLFRKEGQNVTLSCEQNLNHDAMYWYRQDPGQGLRLIYYSQIVNDFQKGDIAEGYSVSREKKESFPLTVTSAQKNPTAFYLCASKRELTYGNTIYFGEGSWLTVV.

V and J are TRBV19 and TRBJ1-4; 7 bases are a match to TRBD1. CDR3 length: 19 residues. Germline V gene data show CDR1 as LNHDA and CDR2 as SQIVND (reference sequence). V gave up 4 bases and J gave up 6 bases; unmatched junction bases: 20. CDR3 residues: CASSKRPGQRFRGDEKLFF. The DNA of the CDR3 is TGTGCCAGTAGTAAACGACCGGGACAGCGATTTCGGGGCGATGAAAAACTGTTTTTT.

This clone was observed a few times. This sequence joins TRBV19 and TRBJ1-2; a possible D gene is TRBD1 (5 bases). The V end lost 3 bases, the J end lost 5 bases, and 16 bases lay between the germline ends. The CDR3 covers 15 residues. Germline CDR1 LNHDA, CDR2 SQIVND (reference sequence). The CDR3 loop is CASSISGDDFYGYTF. DNA for the CDR3: TGTGCCAGTAGTATTTCGGGGGATGATTTTTATGGCTACACCTTC.

With respect to this clone: Germline and junction disagree at one end, which may indicate a read error. The CDR3 DNA follows: TGTGCCAGCAGGCCGGGACAGAGGCTCTCCCACGAGCAGTACTTC. Protein: CASRPGQRLSHEQYF. The chain uses TRBV6-8 and TRBJ2-7; 7 bases are a match to TRBD1. The CDR3 has 15 amino acids. Germline CDR1 is MNHGY and CDR2 is SAAAGT.

The chain has TRBV25-1 and TRBJ2-1; 9 nucleotides match TRBD1. V shed 7 bases, J shed 6 bases, and the junction held 4 bases outside the gene matches. Germline V lookup: CDR1 MGHDK, CDR2 SYGVNS. The CDR3 sequence is 13 residues long. The CDR3 spells CASNRQGVNEQFF. The CDR3 region has the DNA TGTGCCAGCAATAGACAGGGGGTCAATGAGCAGTTCTTC.

The chain has TRBV12-5 and TRBJ1-1, with 9 bases lining up with TRBD1. The germline V gene encodes CDR1 LGHNT and CDR2 FRNRAP. V trimming: 5 bases; J trimming: 3 bases; junction bases outside the gene matches: 4. This CDR3 contains 14 residues. The DNA for the CDR3 is TGTGCTAGTGGTCGACAGGGGGACTACACTGAAGCTTTCTTT. As protein: CASGRQGDYTEAFF.

The chain is built from TRBV5-1 and TRBJ2-2, with 7 bases identical to TRBD2. Germline V gene data show CDR1 as SGHRS and CDR2 as YFSETQ. V lost 4 bases and J lost 2; bases outside the gene matches: 5. This CDR3 comprises 15 residues. The CDR3 nucleotides read TGCGCCAGCAGCCCGGGCGGGAGCAACACCGGGGAGCTGTTTTTT. It is translated as CASSPGGSNTGELFF.

The rearrangement joins TRBV18 to TRBJ1-4; D might be TRBD1 (5 bases). Germline lookup yields CDR1 KGHSH and CDR2 LQKENI. This CDR3 region has 15 residues. Trimming cost V 2 bases and J 5 bases, with 12 bases left between them. CDR3 protein: CASSPGTPGNEKLFF. The CDR3 region has the DNA TGTGCCAGCTCACCAGGGACTCCGGGAAATGAAAAACTGTTTTTT.

This clone is medium-sized within its sample. V is TRBV6-8 and J is TRBJ2-7; unclear D gene. Germline V gives CDR1 MNHGY, CDR2 SAAAGT. The CDR3 has 12 residues. Trimming took off 5 bases at V and 5 bases at J, with 10 bases between the two ends. The CDR3 DNA reads TGTGCCAGCAGTGATCTGGGCCACGAGCAGTACTTC. This encodes CASSDLGHEQYF.

The V call is TRBV11-3, the J call TRBJ1-6; D gene uncertain. CDR1 and CDR2 from the germline V gene are SGHNT and YENEEA. Trimming took off 1 base at V and 7 bases at J, with 8 bases between the two ends. The CDR3 is made up of 14 amino acids. This CDR3 reads CASSLGTVNSPLHF. The CDR3 DNA sequence: TGTGCCAGCAGCTTAGGGACGGTGAATTCACCCCTCCACTTT.

V usage is TRBV11-3 and J usage is TRBJ2-1; D gene uncertain. V dropped 5 bases and J dropped 0 bases, with 14 bases sitting between them. Germline loops: CDR1 SGHNT, CDR2 YENEEA. The length of the CDR3 is 16 residues. Here the CDR3 reads CASSLEIESSYNEQFF. In nucleotides, the CDR3 is TGTGCCAGCAGCCTCGAGATCGAGAGCTCCTACAATGAGCAGTTCTTC.

In its sample, this clone was seen a few times. The V gene is TRBV18, the J gene TRBJ2-3; D is unresolved. V lost 2 bases, J lost 6 bases, and 6 bases lay in between. Germline CDR1 is KGHSH and CDR2 is LQKENI. This CDR3 spans 12 amino acids. The CDR3 sequence: CASSPGSDTQYF. CDR3 DNA sequence: TGTGCCAGCTCACCAGGAAGCGATACGCAGTATTTT.

The sample holds a few counts of this clone. The V and J genes are TRBV30 and TRBJ2-1, with no clear D. V dropped 4 bases and J dropped 11 bases, with 15 bases sitting between them. The CDR3 is 12 amino acids. Germline V gene data show CDR1 as GTSNPN and CDR2 as SVGIG (reference sequence). CDR3 in amino acids: CAWTEIGPKQFF. In DNA, the CDR3 is TGTGCCTGGACTGAAATAGGTCCTAAGCAGTTCTTC.

This sequence joins TRBV4-1 and TRBJ2-7, with D uncertain. With 0 bases removed from V and 3 bases from J, the gap between germline ends came to 9 bases. The germline V gene encodes CDR1 MGHRA and CDR2 YSYEKL. CDR3 length: 14 amino acids. The CDR3: CASSQDRSSYEQYF. As DNA, the CDR3 is TGCGCCAGCAGCCAAGATAGGAGCAGCTACGAGCAGTACTTC.

This clone was observed a few times. The V and J genes are TRBV7-5 and TRBJ2-2; the D call in the table, TRBD2, was not verified against the DNA. TRBV7-5 is listed as a pseudogene. The CDR3 contains 16 residues. This CDR3 reads CASSLQGLAGTGELFF. The CDR3 DNA reads TGTGCTAGCAGCTTACAGGGACTAGCGGGTACCGGGGAGCTGTTTTTT.

The rearrangement uses TRBV18 and TRBJ2-2; D unresolved. CDR1 and CDR2 from the germline V gene are KGHSH and LQKENI. Deletions cut 1 base from V and 0 bases from J, with 12 bases between. The CDR3 runs to 17 residues. In DNA form, the CDR3 reads TGTGCCAGCTCACCACGCGTCGGCGGTTCGAACACCGGGGAGCTGTTTTTT. It codes for CASSPRVGGSNTGELFF.

This clone is labeled medium-sized. The chain has TRBV11-3 and TRBJ2-7; D may be TRBD2 (6 bases). V lost 7 bases, J lost 4 bases, and 17 bases lay in between. Germline V CDR1 and CDR2: SGHNT, YENEEA. This CDR3 has 14 amino acids. The CDR3 protein is CASTTGRERYEQYF. The CDR3 region has the DNA TGTGCCAGCACAACGGGACGGGAGCGGTACGAGCAGTACTTC. Variable domain in full (rest from reference TRBV11-3 and TRBJ2-7): EAGVVQSPRYKIIEKKQPVAFWCNPISGHNTLYWYLQNLGQGPELLIRYENEEAVDDSQLPKDRFSAERLKGVDSTLKIQPAELGDSAVYLCASTTGRERYEQYFGPGTRLTVT.

This clone showed up just a few times. An end of the junction does not agree with germline; a read error may underlie this. This chain connects TRBV11-3 to TRBJ2-7, with 12 positions matching TRBD2. Germline values: CDR1 SGHNT, CDR2 YENEEA. The CDR3 length is 15 residues. CDR3 residues: CASTLLAGGPYEQYF. In DNA form, the CDR3 reads TGTGCCAGCACCTTACTAGCGGGAGGTCCCTACGAGCAGTACTTC. The variable domain in full, with the rest retrieved from reference TRBV11-3 and TRBJ2-7, is EAGVVQSPRYKIIEKKQPVAFWCNPISGHNTLYWYLQNLGQGPELLIRYENEEAVDDSQLPKDRFSAERLKGVDSTLKIQPAELGDSAVYLCASTLLAGGPYEQYFGPGTRLTVT.

V is TRBV29-1 and J is TRBJ1-2; no clear D. This CDR3 is built from 14 residues. Trimming left V 7 bases short and J 0 bases short, with 15 bases between. Germline V gene lookup returns CDR1 SQVTM and CDR2 ANQGSEA. Here the CDR3 reads CSAVDGPANYGYTF. The CDR3 coding sequence is TGCAGCGCAGTGGACGGCCCAGCTAACTATGGCTACACCTTC.